Below, 20 T cell receptor beta chains from the same sample are listed, as sequenced in a study of blood T cell repertoires in COVID-19. Using immunoSEQ multiplex PCR, the repertoire was profiled, and TCRdb retains in-frame clones only, with some absent. Of around 120,000 clones listed, less than 85% are singletons. Specimen: peripheral blood. The receptors derive from a man in his sixties or seventies with active or convalescent COVID-19.

The chain recombines TRBV13 with TRBJ2-5, with D perhaps matching TRBD2 (6 bases). V dropped 4 bases and J dropped 3 bases, with 15 bases sitting between them. Germline V CDR1 and CDR2: PRHDT, FYEKMQ (reference sequence). The CDR3 sequence is 15 residues long. CDR3 sequence reads: CASSSRLVVEETQYF. In DNA form, the CDR3 reads TGTGCCAGCAGCTCCCGACTAGTTGTTGAAGAGACCCAGTACTTC.

In DNA form, the CDR3 reads TGTGCCAGCAGCCCTCAGAGTACAGGGAATAGCAATCAGCCCCAGCATTTT. Translation: CASSPQSTGNSNQPQHF. The gene calls are TRBV7-2 and TRBJ1-5, with D tentatively TRBD1 (6 bases). Trimming removed 5 bases from V and 0 bases from J, with 17 bases in between. This CDR3 has 17 amino acids. Germline CDR1 and CDR2: SGHTA and FQGNSA. The entire variable domain, with the rest obtained from reference TRBV7-2 and TRBJ1-5, is as follows: GAGVSQSPSNKVTEKGKDVELRCDPISGHTALYWYRQSLGQGLEFLIYFQGNSAPDKSGLPSDRFSAERTGGSVSTLTIQRTQQEDSAVYLCASSPQSTGNSNQPQHFGDGTRLSIL.

This clone was observed a single time. The chain joins TRBV10-2 to TRBJ2-7; D is undetermined. V lost 3 bases and J lost 2, with 14 bases in between. The CDR3 runs 15 residues. CDR1 and CDR2 (germline): WSHSY, SAAADI. The DNA for the CDR3 is TGCGCCAGCAGTGATCGTAGCCTTGTGGCCTACGAGCAGTACTTC. Amino acids: CASSDRSLVAYEQYF.

The chain has TRBV7-9 and TRBJ2-7; TRBD2 aligns across 9 bases. The V segment lost 5 bases and the J segment 3 bases; nucleotides outside the gene matches: 11. This CDR3 region has 16 residues. Germline CDR1 SEHNR, CDR2 FQNEAQ (reference sequence). DNA of the CDR3: TGTGCCAGCAGCACATACGGACTAGCGCCCATCTACGAGCAGTACTTC. It is translated as CASSTYGLAPIYEQYF.

This clone was picked up a small number of times. The chain uses TRBV27 and TRBJ1-6; the D gene is possibly TRBD1 (5 bases). Germline CDR1 reads MNHEY; CDR2 reads SMNVEV (reference sequence). This CDR3 contains 14 residues. V was pared by 10 bases and J by 6 bases, with 16 bases between. The CDR3 region is CATQYRFSNSPLHF. The CDR3 coding sequence is TGTGCCACCCAATACAGGTTTAGTAATTCACCCCTCCACTTT.

This clone appeared once. The chain is built from TRBV3-1 (or the pseudogene TRBV3-2) and TRBJ2-4; TRBD1 matches at 10 bases. The CDR3 loop spans 16 amino acids. The germline V gene encodes CDR1 LGHDT and CDR2 YNNKEL (reference sequence). J lost 4 bases, V lost 2 bases, and 5 bases had no gene match. Here the CDR3 reads CASSQMGTGDKNIQYF. CDR3 coding DNA: TGTGCCAGCAGCCAAATGGGGACAGGGGATAAAAACATTCAGTACTTC.

This clone came up once. V is TRBV12-3 or TRBV12-4 and J is TRBJ2-1; D is perhaps TRBD2 (5 bases). CDR3 length: 13 amino acids. V dropped 1 base and J dropped 9 bases, with 10 bases sitting between them. The chain's CDR3 is CASSLGVGVEQFF. In nucleotides, the CDR3 is TGTGCCAGCAGTTTAGGGGTCGGGGTTGAGCAGTTCTTC.

The chain recombines TRBV24-1 with TRBJ2-6; TRBD1 matches at 10 bases. The CDR3 has 18 residues. From germline, CDR1 is KGHDR and CDR2 SFDVKD. V gave up 3 bases and J gave up 1 base; unmatched junction bases: 5. In DNA form, the CDR3 reads TGTGCCACCAGTGATCCGGGACAGGGGAGGTCTGGGGCCAACGTCCTGACTTTC. Amino acid sequence: CATSDPGQGRSGANVLTF.

The chain recombines TRBV6-5 with TRBJ1-4; D perhaps matches TRBD1 (5 bases). The CDR3 runs 14 residues. Trimming removed 4 bases at V and 8 bases at J, with 14 bases between. Germline V gene sequence: CDR1 MNHEY, CDR2 SVGAGI. In DNA form, the CDR3 reads TGTGCCAGCAGTTCCCCCGGGACTTGGGAAAAACTGTTTTTT. Encoded protein: CASSSPGTWEKLFF.

This chain links TRBV2 with TRBJ1-2; D is unresolved. This CDR3 has 14 amino acids. V lost 0 bases to trimming and J lost 4 bases, with 9 bases between them. Germline V gives CDR1 SNHLY, CDR2 FYNNEI. CDR3 in DNA: TGTGCCAGCAGTGAAGCCCCGACTCTCTATGGCTACACCTTC. Translating gives CASSEAPTLYGYTF.

The V gene is TRBV5-6, the J gene TRBJ2-6; perhaps TRBD1 as D (6 bases). Deletions cut 2 bases from V and 0 bases from J, with 15 bases between. Germline values: CDR1 SGHDT, CDR2 YYEEEE. The CDR3 runs to 18 residues. The CDR3 DNA reads TGTGCCAGCAGCTTAAGAACAGGGCGCACCTCTGGGGCCAACGTCCTGACTTTC. It codes for CASSLRTGRTSGANVLTF.

This clone was observed a few times. The CDR3 reads CASSQGHNYEQYF. CDR3 DNA sequence: TGTGCCAGCAGCCAAGGACATAACTACGAGCAGTACTTC. This chain connects TRBV3-1 (or the pseudogene TRBV3-2) to TRBJ2-7; D is uncertain. Germline lookup yields CDR1 LGHDT and CDR2 YNNKEL (reference sequence). Trimming cost V 1 base and J 3 bases, with 7 bases left between them. This CDR3 contains 13 residues.

Many counts were recorded for this clone. The chain is built from TRBV9 and TRBJ1-1; D unclear. The V and J ends lost 3 bases and 8 bases respectively, with 14 bases between them. CDR1 is SGDLS, CDR2 YYNGEE, per germline. The CDR3 runs to 13 residues. This chain's CDR3 is CASSATVEGEAFF. DNA of the CDR3: TGTGCCAGCAGCGCCACGGTTGAGGGAGAAGCTTTCTTT.

The chain carries TRBV2 and TRBJ2-7; maybe TRBD1 (5 bases). Germline CDR1 SNHLY, CDR2 FYNNEI. This CDR3 region has 15 residues. The V end was cut by 4 bases, the J end by 7 bases, with 20 bases between. Here the CDR3 reads CASSVIGDSQGEQYF. In DNA, the CDR3 is TGTGCCAGCAGTGTTATAGGAGATTCCCAGGGTGAGCAGTACTTC.

The chain uses TRBV5-1 and TRBJ1-6, with 8 bases that match TRBD1. The junction had 8 bases not matched to a gene; V was cut back by 0 bases and J by 9 bases. This CDR3 region has 16 residues. Per the germline V gene, CDR1 is SGHRS and CDR2 is YFSETQ. CDR3 DNA sequence: TGCGCCAGCAGCTTGGCCGCGGGACAGGTCGGTTCACCCCTCCACTTT. Translated: CASSLAAGQVGSPLHF.

The chain carries TRBV14 and TRBJ1-2; TRBD1 matches 7 bases. This CDR3 has 13 residues. The V gene end was trimmed by 1 base and the J gene end by 4 bases; junction bases not matched to a gene: 0. Germline CDR1 and CDR2: SGHDN and FVKESK. The CDR3 DNA is TGTGCCAGCAGCCAAGGGGACAGCTATGGCTACACCTTC. Its protein product is CASSQGDSYGYTF.

This clone was detected only once. The genes are TRBV2 and TRBJ2-7; tentative D call: TRBD2 (6 bases). The CDR3 totals 13 residues. V was clipped by 8 bases and J by 6 bases, with 17 bases between them. CDR1 and CDR2 from the germline V gene are SNHLY and FYNNEI. The CDR3 DNA reads TGTGCCAGCTCCGATAACCAGGAGGGCGAGCAGTACTTC. This codes for CASSDNQEGEQYF.

The gene calls are TRBV12-5 and TRBJ2-7, with TRBD2 identical over 14 bases. V lost 4 bases and J lost 2; bases outside the gene matches: 1. The CDR3 spans 15 residues. CDR1 LGHNT and CDR2 FRNRAP come from the germline V gene. The DNA of the CDR3 is TGTGCTAGTGGTTCGGGACTAGCGGGAGCCTACGAGCAGTACTTC. Its protein is CASGSGLAGAYEQYF.

This chain connects TRBV7-2 to TRBJ1-1; D is unresolved. The V and J ends lost 5 bases and 0 bases respectively, with 10 bases between them. The CDR3 loop spans 14 amino acids. In germline, CDR1 is SGHTA, CDR2 FQGNSA. In nucleotides, the CDR3 is TGTGCCAGCAGCGCACAGAACTTGAACACTGAAGCTTTCTTT. Translating it yields CASSAQNLNTEAFF.

The chain carries TRBV9 and TRBJ2-7; possibly TRBD2 for D (6 bases). V was clipped by 3 bases and J by 0 bases, with 10 bases between them. Germline V gives CDR1 SGDLS, CDR2 YYNGEE. The CDR3 extends over 14 amino acids. The CDR3 sequence: CASSAGDGSYEQYF. CDR3 bases: TGTGCCAGCAGCGCGGGGGACGGCTCCTACGAGCAGTACTTC.